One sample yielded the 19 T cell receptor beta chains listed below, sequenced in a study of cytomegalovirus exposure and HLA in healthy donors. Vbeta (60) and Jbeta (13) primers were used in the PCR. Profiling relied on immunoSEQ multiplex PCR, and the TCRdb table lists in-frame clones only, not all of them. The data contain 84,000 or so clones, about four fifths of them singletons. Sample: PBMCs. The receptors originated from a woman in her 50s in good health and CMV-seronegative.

CDR3 nucleotides: TGTGCCAGCAGCGCCCAGACTAGCGGGAGGGTCGAGCAGTTCTTC. Protein product: CASSAQTSGRVEQFF. The rearrangement uses TRBV9 and TRBJ2-1; 14 bases are shared with TRBD2. Germline CDR1 and CDR2: SGDLS and YYNGEE. V lost 3 bases, J lost 10 bases, and 6 bases stayed unmatched. This CDR3 comprises 15 residues.

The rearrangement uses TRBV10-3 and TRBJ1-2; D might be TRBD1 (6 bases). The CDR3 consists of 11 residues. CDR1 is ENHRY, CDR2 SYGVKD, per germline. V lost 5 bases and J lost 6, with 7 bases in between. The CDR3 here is CAISPGDGYTF. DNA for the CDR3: TGTGCCATCAGTCCAGGGGATGGCTACACCTTC.

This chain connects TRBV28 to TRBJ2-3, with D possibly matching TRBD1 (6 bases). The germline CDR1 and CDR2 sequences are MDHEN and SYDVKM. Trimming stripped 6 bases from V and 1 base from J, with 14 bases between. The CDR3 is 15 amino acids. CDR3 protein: CASSQSRGGTDTQYF. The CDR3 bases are TGTGCCAGCAGCCAGTCCAGGGGAGGCACAGATACGCAGTATTTT.

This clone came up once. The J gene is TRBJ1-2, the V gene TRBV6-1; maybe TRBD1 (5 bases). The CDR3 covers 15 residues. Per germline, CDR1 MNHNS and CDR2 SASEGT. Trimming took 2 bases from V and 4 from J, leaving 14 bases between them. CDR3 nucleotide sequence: TGTGCCAGCAGTGAAAATGCAGGGCAGGCCTATGGCTACACCTTC. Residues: CASSENAGQAYGYTF.

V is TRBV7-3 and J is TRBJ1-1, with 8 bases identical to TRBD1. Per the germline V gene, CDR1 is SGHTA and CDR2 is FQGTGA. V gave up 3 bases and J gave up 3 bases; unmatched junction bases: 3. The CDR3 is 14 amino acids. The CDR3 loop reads CASSFQGADTEAFF. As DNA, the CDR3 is TGTGCCAGCAGCTTCCAGGGGGCGGACACTGAAGCTTTCTTT.

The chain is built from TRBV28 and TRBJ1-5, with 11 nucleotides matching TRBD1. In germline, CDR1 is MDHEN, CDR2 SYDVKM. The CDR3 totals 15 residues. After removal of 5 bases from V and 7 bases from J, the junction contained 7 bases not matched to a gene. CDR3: CASSPGQGARQPQHF. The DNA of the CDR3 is TGTGCCAGCAGTCCAGGACAGGGGGCAAGACAGCCCCAGCATTTT.

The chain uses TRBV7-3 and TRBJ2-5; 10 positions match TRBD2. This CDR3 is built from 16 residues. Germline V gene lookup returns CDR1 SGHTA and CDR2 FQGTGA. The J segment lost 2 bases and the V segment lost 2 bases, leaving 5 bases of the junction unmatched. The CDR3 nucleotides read TGTGCCAGCAGCTTAGCCGGGACTAGCGAGCAAGAGACCCAGTACTTC. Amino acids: CASSLAGTSEQETQYF.

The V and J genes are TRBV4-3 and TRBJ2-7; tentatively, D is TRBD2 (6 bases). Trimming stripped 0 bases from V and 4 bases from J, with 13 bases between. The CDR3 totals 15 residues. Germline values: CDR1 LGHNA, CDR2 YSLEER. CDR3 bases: TGCGCCAGCAGCCAAGACGTGGGGGGACTGTACGAGCAGTACGTC. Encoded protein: CASSQDVGGLYEQYV.

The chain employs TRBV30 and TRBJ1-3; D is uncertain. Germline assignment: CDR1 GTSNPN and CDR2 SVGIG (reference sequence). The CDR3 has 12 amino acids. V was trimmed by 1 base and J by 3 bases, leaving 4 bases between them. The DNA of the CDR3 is TGTGCCTGGAGTGCACATGGAAACACCATATATTTT. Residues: CAWSAHGNTIYF.

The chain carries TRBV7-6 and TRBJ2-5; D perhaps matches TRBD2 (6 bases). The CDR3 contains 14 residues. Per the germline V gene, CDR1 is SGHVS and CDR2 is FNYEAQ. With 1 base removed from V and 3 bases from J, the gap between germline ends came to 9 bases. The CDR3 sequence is CASSLGAGEETQYF. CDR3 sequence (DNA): TGTGCCAGCAGCTTAGGAGCGGGCGAAGAGACCCAGTACTTC.

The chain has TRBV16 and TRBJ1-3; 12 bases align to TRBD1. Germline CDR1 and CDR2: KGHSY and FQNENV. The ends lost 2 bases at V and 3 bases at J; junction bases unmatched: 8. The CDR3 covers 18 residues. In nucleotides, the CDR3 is TGTGCCAGCAGCCAAGGGGACAGGGGGCATCTCCATGGAAACACCATATATTTT. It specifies CASSQGDRGHLHGNTIYF.

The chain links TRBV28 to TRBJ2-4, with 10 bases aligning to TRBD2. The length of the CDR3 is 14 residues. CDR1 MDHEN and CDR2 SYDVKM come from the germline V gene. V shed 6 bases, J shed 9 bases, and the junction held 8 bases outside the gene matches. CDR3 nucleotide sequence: TGTGCCAGCAGCGTAGCGGGAGGAGGTGGCATTCAGTACTTC. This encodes CASSVAGGGGIQYF.

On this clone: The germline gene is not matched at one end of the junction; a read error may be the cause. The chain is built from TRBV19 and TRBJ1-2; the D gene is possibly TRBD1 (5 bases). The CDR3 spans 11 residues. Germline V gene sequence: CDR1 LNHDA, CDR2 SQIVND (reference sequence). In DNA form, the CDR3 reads TGTGCCAGTTCGCGGGACTATCGCTACACCTTC. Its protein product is CASSRDYRYTF.

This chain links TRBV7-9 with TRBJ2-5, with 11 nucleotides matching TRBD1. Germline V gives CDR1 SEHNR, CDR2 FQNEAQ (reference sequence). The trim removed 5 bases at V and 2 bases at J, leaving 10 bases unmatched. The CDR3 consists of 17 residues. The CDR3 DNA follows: TGTGCCAGCAGCCCGGACGGACAGGGGGCGCAGCAAGAGACCCAGTACTTC. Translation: CASSPDGQGAQQETQYF.

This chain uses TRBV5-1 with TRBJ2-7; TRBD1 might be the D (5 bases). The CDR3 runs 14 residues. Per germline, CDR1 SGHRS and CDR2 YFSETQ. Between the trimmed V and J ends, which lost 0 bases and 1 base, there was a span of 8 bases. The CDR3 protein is CASSLGQRSYEQYF. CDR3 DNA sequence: TGCGCCAGCAGCTTGGGACAGAGATCCTACGAGCAGTACTTC.

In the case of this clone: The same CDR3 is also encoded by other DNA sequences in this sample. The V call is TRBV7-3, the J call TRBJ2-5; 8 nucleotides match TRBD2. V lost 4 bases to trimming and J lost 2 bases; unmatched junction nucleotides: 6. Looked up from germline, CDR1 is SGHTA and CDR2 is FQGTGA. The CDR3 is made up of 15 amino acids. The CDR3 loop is CASSSSGGPQETQYF. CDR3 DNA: TGTGCCAGCAGCTCAAGCGGGGGACCTCAAGAGACCCAGTACTTC.

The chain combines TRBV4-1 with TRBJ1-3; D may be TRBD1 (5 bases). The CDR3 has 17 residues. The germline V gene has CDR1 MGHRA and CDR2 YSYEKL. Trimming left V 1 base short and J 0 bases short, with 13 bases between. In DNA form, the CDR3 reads TGCGCCAGCAGCCAAGTCTTCGGGGGGATCTCTGGAAACACCATATATTTT. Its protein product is CASSQVFGGISGNTIYF.

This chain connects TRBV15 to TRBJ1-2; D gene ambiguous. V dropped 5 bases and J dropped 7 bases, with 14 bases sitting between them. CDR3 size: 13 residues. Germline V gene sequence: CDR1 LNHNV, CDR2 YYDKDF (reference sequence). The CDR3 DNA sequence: TGTGCCACCAGCCCAAGGAGTTCGGGTGGCTACACCTTC. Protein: CATSPRSSGGYTF.

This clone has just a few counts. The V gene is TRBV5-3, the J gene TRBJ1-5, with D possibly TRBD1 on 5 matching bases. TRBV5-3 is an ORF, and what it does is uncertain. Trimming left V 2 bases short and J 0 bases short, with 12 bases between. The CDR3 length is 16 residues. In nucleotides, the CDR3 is TGTGCCAGAAGCTTCACAGGCGAATATAGCAATCAGCCCCAGCATTTT. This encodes CARSFTGEYSNQPQHF.